This T cell receptor beta chain stems from a study of cytomegalovirus exposure and HLA in healthy donors. General study findings and limits: Later genetic work tied a missense DCLRE1C variant to beta-chain V and J trimming. It has been reported that TCR beta sequences accurately predicted the HLA-A and HLA-B alleles of most subjects. Investigators reported approximately 170 TCR beta chains as tied to cytomegalovirus.

The PCR contained 60 Vbeta and 13 Jbeta primers. Measured with immunoSEQ multiplex PCR; TCRdb has only the in-frame clones, and not every one. The sample shows 50,000 to 75,000 clones, roughly 83% of them seen only once. V lost 6 bases to trimming and J lost 5 bases, with 6 bases between them. Looked up from germline, CDR1 is MDHEN and CDR2 is SYDVKM. This CDR3 has 11 residues. A remark on this clone: Its antigen is currently unknown.

Sequencing used PBMCs. V gene TRBV28 combines with J gene TRBJ2-3; D is unresolved. The sequence derives from a human donor in good health. The chain's CDR3 is CASSVVDTQYF. In DNA form, the CDR3 reads TGTGCCAGCAGCGTAGTAGATACGCAGTATTTT.